Here is one T cell receptor beta chain with its context. As handled by the study authors: Amplification with reference gene primers provided the estimates of nucleated cell counts. The repertoire was sequenced with immunoSEQ multiplex PCR; TCRdb's copy has only in-frame clones and lacks some. V, J and clone size are those of that table, while D and trimming were read from the DNA. Of 220,000 or so clones in the sample, 85% to 90% are singletons; the top ten hold 0.87%. This entry comes from a study of blood T cell repertoires in COVID-19. The overall study: Sites across the United States, Italy and Spain contributed samples from acute and convalescent COVID-19.

Cohorts were determined from participant-reported clinical history. Material: PBMCs or T cells enriched from blood (not recorded which). This receptor was taken from a man aged 50 or older who had been exposed to COVID-19.

For the CDR3, the DNA is TGTGCCAGAAGTTTCAGGACTAGCGGGGGGGGCGGGCCCCAATGGGAGCAGTTCTTC. This sequence encodes CARSFRTSGGGGPQWEQFF. V is TRBV5-3 and J is TRBJ2-1; 15 positions agree with TRBD2. TRBV5-3 is designated an ORF whose function remains uncertain. This CDR3 contains 19 residues. Unmatched junction bases numbered 19, after V lost 5 bases and J lost 10 bases.